The 10 T cell receptor beta chains below come from one sample, sequenced in a study of T cell repertoires and HLA-DP antigens. These receptors lack a known antigen. Produced via immunoSEQ multiplex PCR; TCRdb's table is partial and in-frame only. The table lists about 89,000 clones, around nine tenths of them singletons. Sequenced: CD4+ T cells from PBMCs. The receptors here all came from a man aged 50 or older in good health and CMV-seronegative.

CDR3 amino acids: CASSLTSGGLYEQYF. The CDR3 DNA reads TGTGCCAGCAGTCTAACTAGCGGGGGGCTCTACGAGCAGTACTTC. The gene calls are TRBV28 and TRBJ2-7, with TRBD2 matching over 12 bases. Germline CDR1 MDHEN, CDR2 SYDVKM. V lost 5 bases and J lost 3; bases outside the gene matches: 5. This CDR3 contains 15 residues.

The chain employs TRBV5-4 and TRBJ2-3; TRBD2 matches at 10 bases. CDR3 length: 15 residues. V lost 0 bases and J lost 8; bases outside the gene matches: 6. Germline V lookup: CDR1 SGHNT, CDR2 YYREEE (reference sequence). This CDR3 is CASSLGGTSEPTQYF. The DNA for the CDR3 is TGTGCCAGCAGCTTGGGGGGGACTAGCGAGCCTACGCAGTATTTT.

The rearrangement links TRBV6-6 to TRBJ1-4, with 7 bases identical to TRBD1. Germline-derived CDR1 and CDR2 are MNHNY and SVGAGI (reference sequence). The V gene end was trimmed by 5 bases and the J gene end by 7 bases; junction bases not matched to a gene: 13. The CDR3 is 16 residues long. The CDR3, as DNA: TGTGCCAGCAGTCAAGACAGGGTCGGCGTATTTGAAAAACTGTTTTTT. Its protein product is CASSQDRVGVFEKLFF.

The V gene is TRBV21-1, the J gene TRBJ2-7; TRBD1 is taken as the D call from the table, unchecked against the DNA. TRBV21-1 has pseudogene status. This CDR3 is 14 amino acids long. CDR3 sequence (DNA): TGTGCCAGCAGCAAGCGGACAGGTCGTTACGAGCAGTACTTC. Amino acids: CASSKRTGRYEQYF.

In nucleotides, the CDR3 is TGCAGTGCTTGGACTAGAACTGAGCAGTTCTTC. Protein product: CSAWTRTEQFF. This chain links TRBV20-1 with TRBJ2-1, with TRBD2 identical over 7 bases. The CDR3 extends over 11 amino acids. Looked up from germline, CDR1 is DFQATT and CDR2 is SNEGSKA (reference sequence). V lost 5 bases to trimming and J lost 9 bases; unmatched junction nucleotides: 4.

This clone was picked up a small number of times. The chain carries TRBV7-9 and TRBJ1-1; D uncertain. In germline, CDR1 is SEHNR, CDR2 FQNEAQ (reference sequence). With 3 bases removed from V and 0 bases from J, the gap between germline ends came to 8 bases. This CDR3 comprises 14 residues. The CDR3 nucleotides read TGTGCCAGCAGCTTTGCACAGCTGAACACTGAAGCTTTCTTT. It translates to CASSFAQLNTEAFF.

V is TRBV4-1 and J is TRBJ2-7, with TRBD2 matching 7 bases. The germline V gene has CDR1 MGHRA and CDR2 YSYEKL. J lost 2 bases, V lost 3 bases, and 7 bases had no gene match. This CDR3 is 15 amino acids long. CDR3 amino acids: CASSHGGGLPYEQYF. CDR3 coding DNA: TGCGCCAGCAGCCATGGGGGGGGACTGCCCTACGAGCAGTACTTC.

This sequence joins TRBV19 and TRBJ1-3; no clear D. Germline values: CDR1 LNHDA, CDR2 SQIVND (reference sequence). The CDR3 consists of 15 residues. V dropped 3 bases and J dropped 0 bases, with 9 bases sitting between them. The CDR3 spells CASSIPSSSGNTIYF. In nucleotides, the CDR3 is TGTGCCAGTAGTATCCCCAGCAGCTCTGGAAACACCATATATTTT.

The chain employs TRBV28 and TRBJ2-7; 12 bases map to TRBD1. The trim removed 5 bases at V and 6 bases at J, leaving 8 bases unmatched. Germline-derived CDR1 and CDR2 are MDHEN and SYDVKM. The CDR3 has 15 amino acids. CDR3 sequence reads: CASSPKGQGAGEQYF. In nucleotides, the CDR3 is TGTGCCAGCAGTCCCAAGGGACAGGGGGCCGGCGAGCAGTACTTC.

This clone was picked up one time. The rearrangement joins TRBV27 to TRBJ2-4; D gene uncertain. Between the trimmed V and J ends, which lost 3 bases and 0 bases, there was a span of 6 bases. The CDR3 is made up of 14 amino acids. From germline, CDR1 is MNHEY and CDR2 SMNVEV (reference sequence). The CDR3 spells CASSFEGAKNIQYF. The CDR3 DNA is TGTGCCAGCAGTTTTGAAGGAGCCAAAAACATTCAGTACTTC.